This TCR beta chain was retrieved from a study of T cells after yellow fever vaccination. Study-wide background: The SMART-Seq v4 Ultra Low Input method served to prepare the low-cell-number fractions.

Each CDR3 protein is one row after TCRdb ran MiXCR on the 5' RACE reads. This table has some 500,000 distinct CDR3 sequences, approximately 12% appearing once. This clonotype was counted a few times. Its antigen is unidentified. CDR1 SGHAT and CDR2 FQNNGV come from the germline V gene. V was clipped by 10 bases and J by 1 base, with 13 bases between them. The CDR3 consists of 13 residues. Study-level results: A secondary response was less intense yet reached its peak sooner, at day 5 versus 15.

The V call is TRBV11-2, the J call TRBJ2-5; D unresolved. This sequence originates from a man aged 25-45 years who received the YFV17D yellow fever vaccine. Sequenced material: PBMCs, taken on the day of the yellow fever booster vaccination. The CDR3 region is CATAGRIQETQYF. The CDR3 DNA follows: TGTGCCACAGCCGGACGGATCCAAGAGACCCAGTACTTC.